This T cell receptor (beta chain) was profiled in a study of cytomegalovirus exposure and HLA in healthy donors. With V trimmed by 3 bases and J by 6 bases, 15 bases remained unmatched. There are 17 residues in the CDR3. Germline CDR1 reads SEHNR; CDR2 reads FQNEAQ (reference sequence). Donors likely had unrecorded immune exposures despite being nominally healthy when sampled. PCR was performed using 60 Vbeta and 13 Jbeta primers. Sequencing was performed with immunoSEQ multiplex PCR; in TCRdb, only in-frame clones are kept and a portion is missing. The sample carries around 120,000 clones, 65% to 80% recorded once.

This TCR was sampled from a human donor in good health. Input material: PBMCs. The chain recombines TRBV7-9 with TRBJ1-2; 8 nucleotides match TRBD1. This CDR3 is CASSLDVASGGWHGYTF. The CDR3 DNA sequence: TGTGCCAGCAGCTTGGACGTGGCCTCAGGGGGCTGGCATGGCTACACCTTC.